The rows below give T cell receptor beta chains drawn from one sample of a study of blood T cell repertoires in COVID-19. Profiling relied on immunoSEQ multiplex PCR, and the TCRdb table lists in-frame clones only, not all of them. The table records 300,000 or so clones, around 88% of them present only once. The sequenced material came from peripheral blood. These receptors all stem from a woman in her twenties or thirties who had recovered from COVID-19. Each CDR3 is given with its conserved first and last residue.

j_gene	v_gene	CDR3aa
TRBJ2-2	TRBV9	CASSVAANTGELFF
TRBJ1-2	TRBV28	CASSTTYGYTF
TRBJ1-2	TRBV19	CASSIQTNYGYTF
TRBJ2-7	TRBV5-1	CASSSGLVGVEQYF
TRBJ1-5	TRBV28	CASSLTRAQHF
TRBJ2-3	TRBV11-2	CASAEGLNSDTQYF
TRBJ2-1	TRBV29-1	CSVDRPGSSYNEQFF
TRBJ2-7	TRBV14	CASSLGVGGIKGEQYF
TRBJ1-1	TRBV20-1	CSARRAFF
TRBJ2-3	TRBV5-3	CARSWDRVADTQYF
TRBJ2-3	TRBV27	CASILQGAGTQYF
TRBJ1-2	TRBV28	CASSLPGFGGYTF
TRBJ2-4	TRBV29-1	CSVATAIKNIQYF
TRBJ1-5	TRBV28	CASSFADRGGQPQHF
TRBJ2-7	TRBV5-5	CASSLAGTGYYEQYF
TRBJ2-7	TRBV24-1	CATSDTREASYEQYF
TRBJ2-1	TRBV29-1	CSVEDPRGVSYNEQFF
TRBJ1-1	TRBV7-9	CASSQQDRETEAFF
TRBJ2-2	TRBV6-2/TRBV6-3	CASSYRGGANTGELFF
TRBJ2-5	TRBV3-1/TRBV3-2	CASSQSPGQETQYF
TRBJ2-1	TRBV15	CATSRASAGARYNEQFF
TRBJ2-7	TRBV4-1	CASSRVRAEASYEQYF
TRBJ1-6	TRBV27	CASSLSGTLHGSPLHF
TRBJ2-7	TRBV10-3	CAISESFLTGTGSSYEQYF
TRBJ1-2	TRBV9	CASSPRQGAHYGYTF
TRBJ1-5	TRBV24-1	CATSSDGAQPQHF
TRBJ1-6	TRBV4-1	CASSLSPDREHSPLHF
TRBJ1-2	TRBV24-1	CATSVSANYGYTF
TRBJ2-4	TRBV6-2/TRBV6-3	CASSSTGVIQYF
TRBJ1-3	TRBV5-1	CASSSSPASLAGNTIYF
TRBJ1-2	TRBV11-2	CASSLGRARKGDGYTF
TRBJ1-1	TRBV5-1	CASSSTGNTEAFF
TRBJ2-5	TRBV6-5	CATALPSPGETQYF
TRBJ2-5	TRBV2	CASGTGVETQYF
TRBJ2-3	TRBV4-2	CASSQDRVAGSTDTQYF
TRBJ1-5	TRBV5-6	CASSLGAGALRPQHF
TRBJ1-2	TRBV6-5	CASSYRGRELYGYTF
TRBJ2-7	TRBV4-1	CASSQTSGDSKGEQYF
TRBJ2-3	TRBV2	CASNPQGATDTQYF
TRBJ2-7	TRBV28	CASSGTGPQGSYEQYF
TRBJ1-2	TRBV30	CAWRVTGTGGSGYTF
TRBJ2-5	TRBV2	CASRSGTGGLETQYF
TRBJ2-5	TRBV6-5	CASSYGLASETQYF
TRBJ2-1	TRBV5-1	CASSLDEGPYNEQFF